Below, 22 T cell receptor beta chains from the same sample are listed, as sequenced in a study of OX40 agonist ivuxolimab in advanced cancers. Produced via immunoSEQ multiplex PCR; TCRdb's table is partial and in-frame only. The sample lists 100,000 or so clones; 95% to 97% were seen once. The material sequenced was CD4+ or CD8+ T cells sorted from blood, taken in a trial of the OX40 agonist ivuxolimab. These receptors were obtained from an adult with an advanced solid tumor such as melanoma, head and neck, liver or kidney cancer.

The chain has TRBV6-5 and TRBJ2-7, with 12 bases lining up with TRBD2. V lost 7 bases, J lost 2 bases, and 3 bases stayed unmatched. Looked up from germline, CDR1 is MNHEY and CDR2 is SVGAGI. CDR3 length: 14 residues. In nucleotides, the CDR3 is TGTGCCAGCACGACTAGCGGGGGAACCTACGAGCAGTACTTC. It yields the protein CASTTSGGTYEQYF.

This chain uses TRBV5-6 with TRBJ2-5, with D uncertain. This CDR3 comprises 13 residues. Deletions cut 2 bases from V and 2 bases from J, with 7 bases between. Germline loops: CDR1 SGHDT, CDR2 YYEEEE. CDR3 in DNA: TGTGCCAGCAGCTTTTCGCTTCAAGAGACCCAGTACTTC. This encodes CASSFSLQETQYF.

V and J are TRBV6-6 and TRBJ2-2; 7 bases are a match to TRBD1. J was trimmed by 0 bases and V by 7 bases; bases with no gene match: 5. Germline V gives CDR1 MNHNY, CDR2 SVGAGI (reference sequence). CDR3 size: 15 residues. Here the CDR3 reads CASTGDSSNTGELFF. DNA of the CDR3: TGTGCCAGCACCGGGGACAGCTCGAACACCGGGGAGCTGTTTTTT.

This clone was seen once. The J gene is TRBJ2-7, the V gene TRBV7-6, with D possibly TRBD1 on 5 matching bases. Per germline, CDR1 SGHVS and CDR2 FNYEAQ. The CDR3 is 14 amino acids. Deletions cut 5 bases from V and 0 bases from J, with 11 bases between. The CDR3 nucleotides are TGTGCCAGCAGCCCAGACAGCACCTCCTACGAGCAGTACTTC. Translated: CASSPDSTSYEQYF. Filled out from reference TRBV7-6 and TRBJ2-7, the complete variable domain reads GAGVSQSPRYKVTKRGQDVALRCDPISGHVSLYWYRQALGQGPEFLTYFNYEAQQDKSGLPNDRFSAERPEGSISTLTIQRTEQRDSAMYRCASSPDSTSYEQYFGPGTRLTVT.

CDR3 residues: CSVDWVTSGGGEQFF. The CDR3 nucleotides read TGCAGCGTTGACTGGGTGACTAGCGGGGGGGGTGAGCAGTTCTTC. The chain uses TRBV29-1 and TRBJ2-1, with 14 nucleotides matching TRBD2. Germline V gene data show CDR1 as SQVTM and CDR2 as ANQGSEA. The CDR3 totals 15 residues. V dropped 3 bases and J dropped 9; count of bases not matched to a gene: 7.

This chain joins TRBV7-6 and TRBJ2-1; no reliable D call. Germline V gene data show CDR1 as SGHVS and CDR2 as FNYEAQ. This CDR3 has 15 amino acids. Trimming removed 0 bases at V and 8 bases at J, with 14 bases between. The CDR3 bases are TGTGCCAGCAGCTTAGCGCTTTACGAAACGGATGAGCAGTTCTTC. It translates to CASSLALYETDEQFF.

The chain uses TRBV9 and TRBJ1-3; weak D call: TRBD1 (6 bases). The CDR3 extends over 14 amino acids. The germline CDR1 and CDR2 sequences are SGDLS and YYNGEE. With 3 bases removed from V and 3 bases from J, the gap between germline ends came to 10 bases. CDR3 nucleotides: TGTGCCAGCAGCGGTCTGGACAGTGGAAACACCATATATTTT. This gives the protein CASSGLDSGNTIYF.

The rearrangement joins TRBV12-5 to TRBJ2-5; D unresolved. CDR3 length: 16 amino acids. Trimming left V 2 bases short and J 2 bases short, with 15 bases between. Germline V gives CDR1 LGHNT, CDR2 FRNRAP. The CDR3 loop reads CASGLSAALGQETQYF. Here the CDR3 DNA reads TGTGCTAGTGGTTTGTCGGCAGCCCTAGGTCAAGAGACCCAGTACTTC.

This clone appeared once. The chain links TRBV19 to TRBJ1-1; 9 bases line up with TRBD1. The V gene end was trimmed by 7 bases and the J gene end by 4 bases; junction bases not matched to a gene: 1. The CDR3 is 12 residues long. Per the germline V gene, CDR1 is LNHDA and CDR2 is SQIVND (reference sequence). CDR3: CASKTGGTEAFF. CDR3 DNA sequence: TGTGCCAGTAAGACAGGGGGCACTGAAGCTTTCTTT.

The CDR3 loop reads CASSLEGRGAISKNIQYF. The CDR3 bases are TGTGCCAGCAGCTTGGAAGGGCGGGGGGCCATATCCAAAAACATTCAGTACTTC. The chain is built from TRBV5-6 and TRBJ2-4; the match to TRBD2 covers 8 bases. Germline CDR1 is SGHDT and CDR2 is YYEEEE. CDR3 length: 18 residues. The J segment lost 2 bases and the V segment lost 0 bases, leaving 10 bases of the junction unmatched. Supplemented by reference TRBV5-6 and TRBJ2-4, the full variable domain reads DAGVTQSPTHLIKTRGQQVTLRCSPKSGHDTVSWYQQALGQGPQFIFQYYEEEERQRGNFPDRFSGHQFPNYSSELNVNALLLGDSALYLCASSLEGRGAISKNIQYFGAGTRLSVL.

The chain combines TRBV5-5 with TRBJ2-6; D is unclear. Trimming removed 4 bases from V and 0 bases from J, with 14 bases in between. This CDR3 region has 17 residues. Looked up from germline, CDR1 is SGHKS and CDR2 is YYEKEE (reference sequence). The CDR3 sequence is CASSPYMLRSGANVLTF. The CDR3 region has the DNA TGTGCCAGCAGCCCCTACATGCTTCGCTCTGGGGCCAACGTCCTGACTTTC.

The V call is TRBV7-9, the J call TRBJ2-1; 12 bases agree with TRBD2. The ends lost 2 bases at V and 4 bases at J; junction bases unmatched: 3. The germline V gene has CDR1 SEHNR and CDR2 FQNEAQ (reference sequence). The CDR3 contains 16 residues. The CDR3 DNA sequence: TGTGCCAGCAGCTTACTAGCGGGAGGGCCTTACAATGAGCAGTTCTTC. Translating it yields CASSLLAGGPYNEQFF.

This chain connects TRBV5-4 to TRBJ2-6; 9 bases match TRBD2. The germline gives CDR1 SGHNT, CDR2 YYREEE (reference sequence). CDR3 length: 18 amino acids. V lost 1 base to trimming and J lost 4 bases; unmatched junction nucleotides: 9. CDR3: CASSLIGAGGSGANVLTF. CDR3 bases: TGTGCCAGCAGCTTGATTGGGGCGGGAGGGTCCGGGGCCAACGTCCTGACTTTC.

The chain links TRBV27 to TRBJ2-1; D is undetermined. The CDR3 runs 15 residues. V lost 3 bases and J 4 bases, leaving 13 bases between the germline ends. CDR1 and CDR2 (germline): MNHEY, SMNVEV (reference sequence). The CDR3 is CASSLRFGPYNEQFF. CDR3 coding DNA: TGTGCCAGCAGTTTGCGTTTTGGGCCATACAATGAGCAGTTCTTC.

Note on this clone: The sample holds other DNA sequences that translate to the same CDR3. V is TRBV7-9 and J is TRBJ2-1; D gene unclear. Germline-derived CDR1 and CDR2 are SEHNR and FQNEAQ (reference sequence). The CDR3 covers 11 residues. Trimming took off 2 bases at V and 7 bases at J, with 3 bases between the two ends. CDR3 nucleotides: TGTGCCAGCAGCTTAAGGAATGAGCAGTTCTTC. As protein: CASSLRNEQFF.

This clone has a single count. The chain joins TRBV28 to TRBJ2-7; TRBD1 is a possible D gene (6 bases). CDR3 length equals 14 residues. Trimming stripped 5 bases from V and 2 bases from J, with 13 bases between. CDR1 is MDHEN, CDR2 SYDVKM, per germline. CDR3 coding DNA: TGTGCCAGCAGTCAAATCGGGACACCCTACGAGCAGTACTTC. This codes for CASSQIGTPYEQYF.

The chain recombines TRBV27 with TRBJ1-1, with TRBD1 identical over 8 bases. V dropped 7 bases and J dropped 5; count of bases not matched to a gene: 15. The CDR3 sequence is 16 residues long. CDR1 MNHEY and CDR2 SMNVEV come from the germline V gene (reference sequence). Here the CDR3 DNA reads TGTGCCAGCACCGCGACAGGGGCGGTCTGGGGTACTGAAGCTTTCTTT. As protein: CASTATGAVWGTEAFF.

The chain joins TRBV11-2 to TRBJ2-6; TRBD1 agrees at 9 bases. Germline CDR1 is SGHAT and CDR2 is FQNNGV. V gave up 4 bases and J gave up 2 bases; unmatched junction bases: 3. The CDR3 loop spans 16 amino acids. Here the CDR3 reads CASSSTGGAGANVLTF. Written as DNA, the CDR3 is TGTGCCAGCAGCTCTACAGGGGGCGCTGGGGCCAACGTCCTGACTTTC. Drawing the rest from reference TRBV11-2 and TRBJ2-6, the complete variable domain is EAGVAQSPRYKIIEKRQSVAFWCNPISGHATLYWYQQILGQGPKLLIQFQNNGVVDDSQLPKDRFSAERLKGVDSTLKIQPAKLEDSAVYLCASSSTGGAGANVLTFGAGSRLTVL.

The chain is built from TRBV9 and TRBJ1-1; TRBD1 aligns across 8 bases. V was clipped by 4 bases and J by 7 bases; unmatched bases: 6. CDR1 is SGDLS and CDR2 is YYNGEE in the germline V gene. The CDR3 runs to 13 residues. DNA for the CDR3: TGTGCCAGCAGCCCGGACAGGGTAAATGAAGCTTTCTTT. It encodes CASSPDRVNEAFF.

The V call is TRBV27, the J call TRBJ1-6, with 8 bases that match TRBD1. Germline-derived CDR1 and CDR2 are MNHEY and SMNVEV (reference sequence). There are 15 residues in the CDR3. After removal of 5 bases from V and 9 bases from J, the junction contained 9 bases not matched to a gene. The CDR3 DNA follows: TGTGCCAGCAGTCATAGTCAGGGGGCGATTTCACCCCTCCACTTT. It encodes CASSHSQGAISPLHF.

The V call is TRBV4-2, the J call TRBJ1-4; no clear D. V dropped 6 bases and J dropped 4 bases, with 15 bases sitting between them. Looked up from germline, CDR1 is LGHNA and CDR2 is YNFKEQ. The CDR3 has 15 residues. The CDR3 DNA follows: TGTGCCAGCAGTCTCGCGGGATCGAGTAATGAAAAACTGTTTTTT. This encodes CASSLAGSSNEKLFF.

J is TRBJ2-7 and V is TRBV21-1; the DNA was not used to check the table's D call, TRBD2. TRBV21-1 is a pseudogene segment. The CDR3 consists of 15 residues. This CDR3 is CASSKWWGGGYEQYF. The CDR3 region has the DNA TGTGCCAGCAGCAAATGGTGGGGCGGGGGGTACGAGCAGTACTTC.